This TCR beta chain was sequenced in a study of T and B cells in COVID-19 patients. Study-wide results and limits: Blood from mildly ill patients while symptomatic, and early samples from severe cases, were scarce. Clonality of TRB repertoires was high in active COVID-19; recovery brought above-healthy diversity and richness.

This clonotype counts as medium-sized. The antigen is undetermined. Trimming shortened V by 5 bases and J by 5 bases, and 12 bases separated the two germline ends. CDR1 is LNHDA and CDR2 is SQIVND in the germline V gene (reference sequence). The CDR3 has 13 residues. TRB rearrangements were amplified by multiplex PCR with BIOMED2 TRB-A/B primers. TCRdb re-derived calls from the multiplex PCR reads in MiXCR, one entry per CDR3 protein. The sample carries more than 9,000 distinct CDR3 sequences, approximately 29% recorded once. Blood genomic DNA input for TRB amplification was roughly 250-500 ng. The chain couples TRBV19 to TRBJ2-5; D gene ambiguous. The sample consisted of blood. This receptor was obtained from a human donor who had recovered from COVID-19. As DNA, the CDR3 is TGTGCCAGTAGTTCTACCCGCTCCGAGACCCAGTACTTC. As protein: CASSSTRSETQYF.